The clone carrying this T cell receptor beta chain has a handful of counts. Its target is unknown. The germline V gene has CDR1 LNHDA and CDR2 SQIVND (reference sequence). The CDR3 has 14 amino acids. The germline V and J ends were trimmed by 7 bases and 0 bases, with 10 bases remaining between them. The lymph nodes were axillary draining lymph nodes from breast cancer patients. TCRdb reanalysed the multiplex PCR reads using MiXCR and keeps one entry per CDR3 protein. This table holds 100,000 to 150,000 distinct CDR3 sequences, about 20% found once. The entry originates in a study of breast tumors, draining lymph nodes, adjacent tissues. Study conclusions and caveats: Luminal-like breast cancer showed significantly greater tumor-nontumor repertoire similarity than basal-like breast cancer did. Tumor T cell lymph node origin was a supported hypothesis, not proven. Findings are consistent with lymph node origin and intratumoral expansion of most tumor T cells.

The sample consisted of axillary lymph node tissue. The chain recombines TRBV19 with TRBJ1-5; perhaps TRBD1 as D (6 bases). This clonotype was sampled from a female donor with breast cancer. Some clones in this sample may be carry-over from other donors' samples. CDR3: CASKTGFSNQPQHF. CDR3 in DNA: TGTGCCAGTAAAACAGGGTTTAGCAATCAGCCCCAGCATTTT.